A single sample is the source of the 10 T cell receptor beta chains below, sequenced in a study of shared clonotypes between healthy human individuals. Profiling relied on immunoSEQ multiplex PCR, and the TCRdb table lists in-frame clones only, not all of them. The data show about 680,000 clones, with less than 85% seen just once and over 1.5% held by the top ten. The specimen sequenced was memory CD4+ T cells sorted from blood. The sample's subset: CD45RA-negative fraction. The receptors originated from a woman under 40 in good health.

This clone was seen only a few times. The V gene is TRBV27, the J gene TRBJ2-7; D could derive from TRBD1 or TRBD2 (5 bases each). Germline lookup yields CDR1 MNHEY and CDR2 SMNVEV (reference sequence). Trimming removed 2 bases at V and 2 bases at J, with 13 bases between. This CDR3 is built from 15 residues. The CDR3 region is CASSLAPGRTYEQYF. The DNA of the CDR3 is TGTGCCAGCAGTTTAGCTCCGGGACGGACCTACGAGCAGTACTTC.

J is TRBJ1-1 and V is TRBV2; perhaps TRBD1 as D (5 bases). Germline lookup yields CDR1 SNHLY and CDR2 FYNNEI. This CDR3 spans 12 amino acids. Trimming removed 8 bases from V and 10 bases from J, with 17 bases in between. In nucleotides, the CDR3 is TGTGCCAGCCACCGGGGGGGGTTGACAGCTTTCTTT. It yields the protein CASHRGGLTAFF.

CDR3 region: CASSTRLAAIYEQYF. The CDR3 coding sequence is TGTGCCAGCAGTACCAGACTAGCGGCCATCTACGAGCAGTACTTC. The V gene is TRBV6-5, the J gene TRBJ2-7; 9 positions match TRBD2. This CDR3 comprises 15 residues. Looked up from germline, CDR1 is MNHEY and CDR2 is SVGAGI. Trimming at V came to 5 bases and at J to 3 bases, leaving 8 bases not matched to a gene.

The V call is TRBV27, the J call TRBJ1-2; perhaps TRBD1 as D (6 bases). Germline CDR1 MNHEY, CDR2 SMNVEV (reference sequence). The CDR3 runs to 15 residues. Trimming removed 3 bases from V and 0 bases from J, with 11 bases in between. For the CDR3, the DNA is TGTGCCAGCAGTTTTGGGGGCAGAGCTAACTATGGCTACACCTTC. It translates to CASSFGGRANYGYTF.

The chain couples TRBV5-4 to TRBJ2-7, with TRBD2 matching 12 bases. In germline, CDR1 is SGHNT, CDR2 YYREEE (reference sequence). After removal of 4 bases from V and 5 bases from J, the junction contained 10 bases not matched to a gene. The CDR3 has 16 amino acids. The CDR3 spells CASSPKRLAGVHEQYF. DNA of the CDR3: TGTGCCAGCAGCCCAAAGAGACTAGCGGGAGTTCACGAGCAGTACTTC. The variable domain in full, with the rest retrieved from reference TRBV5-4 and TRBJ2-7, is ETGVTQSPTHLIKTRGQQVTLRCSSQSGHNTVSWYQQALGQGPQFIFQYYREEENGRGNFPPRFSGLQFPNYSSELNVNALELDDSALYLCASSPKRLAGVHEQYFGPGTRLTVT.

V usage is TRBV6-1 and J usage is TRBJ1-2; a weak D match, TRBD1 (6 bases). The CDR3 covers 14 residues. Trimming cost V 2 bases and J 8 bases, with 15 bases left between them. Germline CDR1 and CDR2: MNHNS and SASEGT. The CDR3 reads CASSESTGVKGYTF. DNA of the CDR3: TGTGCCAGCAGTGAATCGACAGGAGTGAAGGGCTACACCTTC.

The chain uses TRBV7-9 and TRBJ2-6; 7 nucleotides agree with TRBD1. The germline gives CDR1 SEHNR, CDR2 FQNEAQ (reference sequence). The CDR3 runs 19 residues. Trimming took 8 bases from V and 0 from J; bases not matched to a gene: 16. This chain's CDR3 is CASFLRGRGITSGANVLTF. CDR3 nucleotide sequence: TGTGCCAGCTTCCTCCGAGGCAGGGGGATAACCTCTGGGGCCAACGTCCTGACTTTC.

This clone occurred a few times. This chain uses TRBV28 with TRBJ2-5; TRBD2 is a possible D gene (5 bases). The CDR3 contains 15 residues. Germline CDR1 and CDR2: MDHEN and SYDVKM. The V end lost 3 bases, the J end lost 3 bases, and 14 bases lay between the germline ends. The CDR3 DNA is TGTGCCAGCAGTTTGTCCATCGAGGGTGAAGAGACCCAGTACTTC. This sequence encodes CASSLSIEGEETQYF.

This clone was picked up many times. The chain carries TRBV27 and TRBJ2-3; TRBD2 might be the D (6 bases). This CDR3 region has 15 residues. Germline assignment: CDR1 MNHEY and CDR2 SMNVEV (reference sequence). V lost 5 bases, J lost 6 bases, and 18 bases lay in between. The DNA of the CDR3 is TGTGCCAGCAGTGGCAGGATAGCGGTAGTTGATACGCAGTATTTT. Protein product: CASSGRIAVVDTQYF.

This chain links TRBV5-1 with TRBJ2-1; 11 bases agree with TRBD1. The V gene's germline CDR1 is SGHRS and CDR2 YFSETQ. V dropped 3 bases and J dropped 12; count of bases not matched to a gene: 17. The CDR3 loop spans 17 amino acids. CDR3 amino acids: CASSWVSGTGGNGGQFF. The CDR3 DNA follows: TGCGCCAGCAGCTGGGTTTCCGGGACAGGGGGTAACGGCGGGCAGTTCTTC.